The entry below describes one T cell receptor (beta chain). Its target is unknown. The CDR3 has 17 residues. Germline assignment: CDR1 SGHTA and CDR2 FQGNSA. The V gene lost 7 bases and the J gene lost 1 base, with 20 bases spanning the gap. Assay: immunoSEQ multiplex PCR; the TCRdb copy retains only in-frame clones and omits some. The data show 130,000 or so clones, around 92% seen once. This specimen comes from a study of T cell responses to AZD1222 COVID-19 vaccine. Study conclusions and caveats: Per reports, nearly half of all spike-specific TCRs target regions that are unmutated in variants.

The clonotype originates from an adult who received the AZD1222 COVID-19 vaccine. The chain combines TRBV7-2 with TRBJ2-1; a weak D match, TRBD1 (5 bases). Source: peripheral blood, taken 28 days after the second AZD1222 dose. The CDR3 DNA follows: TGTGCCAGCACCCAAGGTTCGGACACCCTTTCCTACAATGAGCAGTTCTTC. Amino acids: CASTQGSDTLSYNEQFF.